The 20 T cell receptor beta chains reported below all come from one sample, sequenced in a study of blood T cell repertoires in COVID-19. The assay was immunoSEQ multiplex PCR, and TCRdb's table has in-frame clones only and misses some. The table records 40,000 or so clones, 70% to 90% of them present only once. What was sequenced was peripheral blood. The receptors were gathered from a human donor in a cohort sampled during active COVID-19.

This clone was found once. This chain connects TRBV19 to TRBJ2-4; no firm D call. This CDR3 region has 13 residues. Trimming left V 6 bases short and J 3 bases short, with 9 bases between. Looked up from germline, CDR1 is LNHDA and CDR2 is SQIVND (reference sequence). CDR3 sequence (DNA): TGTGCCAGTAGGGCGGAATACAAAAACATTCAGTACTTC. Translated, it gives CASRAEYKNIQYF.

V is TRBV5-6 and J is TRBJ1-5; 8 bases are shared with TRBD1. This CDR3 region has 17 residues. From germline, CDR1 is SGHDT and CDR2 YYEEEE. V shed 1 base and J 6 bases; nucleotides not matched to a gene: 12. The CDR3 nucleotides are TGTGCCAGCAGCTTGCTCAGTGGACAGGGTCGGAGTCAGCCCCAGCATTTT. Amino acid sequence: CASSLLSGQGRSQPQHF. Based on the CDR3 plus reference TRBV5-6 and TRBJ1-5, the full variable domain is DAGVTQSPTHLIKTRGQQVTLRCSPKSGHDTVSWYQQALGQGPQFIFQYYEEEERQRGNFPDRFSGHQFPNYSSELNVNALLLGDSALYLCASSLLSGQGRSQPQHFGDGTRLSIL.

The V and J genes are TRBV1 and TRBJ2-1; TRBD2, the table's D call, was not compared with the DNA. TRBV1 is reported as a pseudogene. The CDR3 is 13 residues long. The CDR3 nucleotides are TGCACCAGCGCGCTAGCGGGGGGCCATGAGCAGTTCTTC. This sequence encodes CTSALAGGHEQFF.

The chain combines TRBV6-2 or TRBV6-3 with TRBJ2-3; no definite D call. The germline CDR1 and CDR2 sequences are MNHEY and SVGEGT. Trimming removed 3 bases from V and 6 bases from J, with 7 bases in between. The CDR3 consists of 12 residues. The CDR3 reads CASSYSVDTQYF. DNA for the CDR3: TGTGCCAGCAGTTATTCGGTGGATACGCAGTATTTT.

The CDR3 sequence is CACKVAYGYTF. In nucleotides, the CDR3 is TGTGCCTGTAAAGTAGCCTATGGCTACACCTTC. The gene calls are TRBV30 and TRBJ1-2, with D hard to call. V lost 6 bases to trimming and J lost 4 bases, with 9 bases between them. Germline V gene data show CDR1 as GTSNPN and CDR2 as SVGIG (reference sequence). The CDR3 is made up of 11 amino acids.

The J gene is TRBJ1-2, the V gene TRBV6-5, with a tentative D call TRBD1 (6 bases). Germline CDR1 reads MNHEY; CDR2 reads SVGAGI. The CDR3 runs 14 residues. The germline V and J ends were trimmed by 0 bases and 5 bases, with 10 bases remaining between them. The CDR3 bases are TGTGCCAGCAGTTACTCGTTAGGGGGATATGGCTACACCTTC. This gives the protein CASSYSLGGYGYTF.

The genes are TRBV28 and TRBJ1-1, with 8 bases that match TRBD1. The CDR3 covers 12 residues. J was trimmed by 12 bases and V by 6 bases; bases with no gene match: 9. The germline V gene encodes CDR1 MDHEN and CDR2 SYDVKM. This CDR3 reads CASSLGQGLSFF. In DNA, the CDR3 is TGTGCCAGCAGCCTCGGACAGGGACTATCTTTCTTT.

This chain joins TRBV11-2 and TRBJ2-5; 7 bases align to TRBD1. The trim removed 1 base at V and 2 bases at J, leaving 1 base unmatched. This CDR3 spans 14 amino acids. CDR1 and CDR2 (germline): SGHAT, FQNNGV. CDR3 sequence (DNA): TGTGCCAGCAGCTTAGCAGGGGGACAAGAGACCCAGTACTTC. Protein sequence: CASSLAGGQETQYF.

This chain connects TRBV19 to TRBJ2-5; 8 bases are shared with TRBD2. Germline CDR1 and CDR2: LNHDA and SQIVND (reference sequence). This CDR3 comprises 14 residues. V was clipped by 4 bases and J by 2 bases; unmatched bases: 3. In DNA, the CDR3 is TGTGCCAGTAGTAGTAGCGGGGCACAAGAGACCCAGTACTTC. This codes for CASSSSGAQETQYF.

For the CDR3, the DNA is TGTGCCAGCAGTTTATCGTACAGGGGGCTTAACACTGAAGCTTTCTTT. Its translation is CASSLSYRGLNTEAFF. The genes are TRBV27 and TRBJ1-1; the match to TRBD1 covers 9 bases. The CDR3 totals 16 residues. J lost 2 bases, V lost 0 bases, and 4 bases had no gene match. Per the germline V gene, CDR1 is MNHEY and CDR2 is SMNVEV (reference sequence).

The chain combines TRBV6-5 with TRBJ2-7; 8 nucleotides align to TRBD1. The CDR3 contains 15 residues. Germline lookup yields CDR1 MNHEY and CDR2 SVGAGI. Trimming cost V 6 bases and J 1 base; bases outside gene matches: 8. The DNA for the CDR3 is TGTGCCAGCAGCCAAACACGGACAGGGTCCTACGAGCAGTACTTC. Its protein is CASSQTRTGSYEQYF.

The rearrangement links TRBV18 to TRBJ2-7; no reliable D call. Germline CDR1 is KGHSH and CDR2 is LQKENI. V was shortened by 1 base and J by 5 bases, with 6 bases between the two germline ends. CDR3 length equals 12 residues. The CDR3 DNA follows: TGTGCCAGCTCACCACGGTCGGACGAGCAGTACTTC. Protein sequence: CASSPRSDEQYF.

The genes are TRBV4-1 and TRBJ1-4; D might be TRBD1 (5 bases). The germline gives CDR1 MGHRA, CDR2 YSYEKL. This CDR3 region has 15 residues. The ends were cut back, 0 bases at V and 7 bases at J, with 12 bases in the middle. CDR3 sequence (DNA): TGCGCCAGCAGCCAAGATTCAGGGAGGGGTGAAAAACTGTTTTTT. Amino acid sequence: CASSQDSGRGEKLFF.

This chain joins TRBV7-9 and TRBJ2-2; no reliable D call. V dropped 5 bases and J dropped 1 base, with 11 bases sitting between them. This CDR3 comprises 15 residues. The germline CDR1 and CDR2 sequences are SEHNR and FQNEAQ (reference sequence). CDR3 in amino acids: CASSPPNLNTGELFF. The CDR3 DNA reads TGTGCCAGCAGCCCCCCCAACTTGAACACCGGGGAGCTGTTTTTT.

This sequence joins TRBV4-2 and TRBJ2-1, with D maybe TRBD1 (5 bases). Trimming pared 4 bases from V and 8 bases from J, leaving 12 bases between. Germline V gene sequence: CDR1 LGHNA, CDR2 YNFKEQ. The CDR3 runs 13 residues. Written as DNA, the CDR3 is TGTGCCAGCAGCCTAGGTAGGGGCGATGAGCAGTTCTTC. The encoded protein is CASSLGRGDEQFF.

This chain uses TRBV9 with TRBJ2-5; a possible D gene is TRBD2 (5 bases). The CDR3 length is 15 residues. The V gene lost 0 bases and the J gene lost 4 bases, with 13 bases spanning the gap. CDR1 and CDR2 from the germline V gene are SGDLS and YYNGEE. The CDR3 nucleotides are TGTGCCAGCAGCGTAGGGGCTAGCCTCCGAGAGACCCAGTACTTC. Amino acid sequence: CASSVGASLRETQYF.

The J gene is TRBJ1-2, the V gene TRBV7-2; TRBD1 matches at 8 bases. The CDR3 has 16 amino acids. The V segment lost 1 base and the J segment 0 bases; nucleotides outside the gene matches: 4. Germline CDR1 SGHTA, CDR2 FQGNSA. As DNA, the CDR3 is TGTGCCAGCAGCTTAGGGGGGACAGGAACTAACTATGGCTACACCTTC. Its translation: CASSLGGTGTNYGYTF.

V and J are TRBV9 and TRBJ2-7; 7 bases line up with TRBD2. V lost 1 base to trimming and J lost 6 bases; unmatched junction nucleotides: 19. CDR1 is SGDLS, CDR2 YYNGEE, per germline. The CDR3 runs 18 residues. The CDR3 region is CASSVRPPLRLASGEQYF. The CDR3 coding sequence is TGTGCCAGCAGCGTACGTCCCCCCCTACGACTAGCTTCCGGCGAGCAGTACTTC.

The J gene is TRBJ2-3, the V gene TRBV5-1, with 9 bases fitting TRBD1. Losses at the gene ends were 5 bases for V and 3 bases for J; bases not matched to a gene: 1. This CDR3 comprises 13 residues. CDR1 is SGHRS, CDR2 YFSETQ, per germline. The DNA for the CDR3 is TGCGCCAGCAGTGGACAGGGGACAGATACGCAGTATTTT. The encoded protein is CASSGQGTDTQYF.

This clone was seen more than once but under ten times. The chain couples TRBV27 to TRBJ1-6, with unresolved D. This CDR3 is built from 13 residues. Germline CDR1 reads MNHEY; CDR2 reads SMNVEV (reference sequence). V was pared by 3 bases and J by 10 bases, with 10 bases between. Written as DNA, the CDR3 is TGTGCCAGCAGTTTGGCAGGTCTATCACCCCTCCACTTT. It yields the protein CASSLAGLSPLHF.